This TCR beta chain was sequenced in a study of shared clonotypes between healthy human individuals. The CDR3 extends over 12 amino acids. The junction had 9 bases not matched to a gene; V was cut back by 10 bases and J by 8 bases. The germline gives CDR1 SGHAT, CDR2 FQNNGV. The assay was immunoSEQ multiplex PCR, and TCRdb's table has in-frame clones only and misses some. The repertoire holds about 2 million clones, with approximately 95% as singletons. CD45RO-negative cells were positively selected for CCR7, leaving out terminally differentiated effector memory CD45RA+ cells. The sample comprised naive CD8+ T cells sorted from blood. The sequence came from a man younger than 30 in good health. The chain is built from TRBV11-2 and TRBJ1-2; TRBD1 agrees at 8 bases. Here the CDR3 reads CATGTGGEGYTF. The CDR3 DNA is TGTGCCACTGGGACAGGAGGAGAAGGCTACACCTTC.